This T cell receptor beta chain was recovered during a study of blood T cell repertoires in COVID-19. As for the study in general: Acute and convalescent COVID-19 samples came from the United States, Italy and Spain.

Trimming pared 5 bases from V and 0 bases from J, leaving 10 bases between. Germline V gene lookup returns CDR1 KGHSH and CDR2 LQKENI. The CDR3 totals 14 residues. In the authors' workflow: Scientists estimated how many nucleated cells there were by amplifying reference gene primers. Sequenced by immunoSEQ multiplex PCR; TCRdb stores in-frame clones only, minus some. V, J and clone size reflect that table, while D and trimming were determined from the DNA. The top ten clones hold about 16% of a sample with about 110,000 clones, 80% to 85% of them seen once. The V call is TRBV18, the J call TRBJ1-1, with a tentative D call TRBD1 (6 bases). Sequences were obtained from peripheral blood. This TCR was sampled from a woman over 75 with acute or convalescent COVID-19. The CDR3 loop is CASSRDTMNTEAFF. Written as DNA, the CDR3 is TGTGCCAGCTCAAGGGACACAATGAACACTGAAGCTTTCTTT.